The present T cell receptor beta chain was sequenced within a study of chemoradiotherapy in HPV16-positive cancers (dated by TCRdb to 2021 to 2024). Describing the broader study: Using functional T-cell assays on cells from a couple of HPV16-positive patients, the researchers defined candidate HPV-specific T-cell clones and common TCR motifs. The study set out to ask whether T-cell immunity against the HPV oncoproteins E6 and E7 changes over the course of chemoradiotherapy and whether that immunity affects survival. The candidate HPV-specific TCRs and motifs were subsequently tracked in TCR repertoires obtained from roughly 90 patients with HPV-related cancers.

Library generation was performed with the immunoSEQ multiplex PCR assay. TCRdb limited this immuneACCESS table to in-frame rearrangements with V and J called. A share of clones is missing; checked studies link under half to unresolved V genes, and the rest is unexplained. Counted in this sample were tens of thousands of clones; around 83% of them appeared once. The ten largest account for about 2% of the sample. Including the terminal cysteine and phenylalanine, the CDR3 comprises 15 residues. The retained sequence is limited to the CDR3, 45 bases, with the frame set at the first base. CDR1 and CDR2 are drawn from the germline V gene (reference sequence): SEHNR, FQNEAQ. V was cut back by 5 bases and J by 1 base, leaving a gap of 14 bases between them. General conclusions and limits of the study: Only two HPV16-positive patients were used to derive the functional definition of HPV-specific T cells, and the survival association was reported for HPV16-positive patients. Improved recurrence-free survival in HPV16-positive patients was associated with expansion of HPV-responsive T cells during chemoradiotherapy. Expansion of candidate HPV-specific clones and E7-related TCR motifs was observed in the tumor microenvironment during treatment, whereas no such expansion was observed for non-HPV-specific T cells.

Repertoires were sampled repeatedly over the course of chemoradiotherapy, so clonal expansion could be followed in the tumor microenvironment. A remark on this clone: Its antigen is still unknown. No base quality information exists; no much larger clone differs at one position.

This TCR was sampled from a human donor with HPV-associated anogenital cancer. This receptor chain uses TRBV7-9 and TRBJ1-2, with TRBD1 perhaps the D gene, on 6 matching bases. This specimen consisted of blood, obtained from a patient who underwent chemoradiotherapy. The CDR3 protein: CASSHGDRINYGYTF. The DNA sequence is TGTGCCAGCAGCCATGGAGACAGGATTAACTATGGCTACACCTTC. Reference TRBV7-9 and TRBJ1-2 genes cover what lies past the CDR3, so the full variable domain is DTGVSQNPRHKITKRGQNVTFRCDPISEHNRLYWYRQTLGQGPEFLTYFQNEAQLEKSRLLSDRFSAERPKGSFSTLEIQRTEQGDSAMYLCASSHGDRINYGYTFGSGTRLTVV.